A single sample is the source of the 20 T cell receptor beta chains below, sequenced in a study of cytotoxic CD8 clonotypes in ibrutinib-treated CLL. Profiled with immunoSEQ multiplex PCR; TCRdb holds only in-frame clones, not every one. The sample has some 14,000 clones; under 70% are singletons. Source: PBMCs, taken before ibrutinib treatment. The receptors originated from a human donor with chronic lymphocytic leukemia.

The rearrangement uses TRBV28 and TRBJ2-3, with 10 bases that match TRBD1. CDR1 is MDHEN, CDR2 SYDVKM, per germline. Trimming removed 5 bases from V and 5 bases from J; junction bases left unmatched: 4. The CDR3 sequence is 14 residues long. CDR3: CASSTDRGQDTQYF. The DNA of the CDR3 is TGTGCCAGCAGTACCGACAGGGGGCAAGATACGCAGTATTTT.

The chain employs TRBV7-2 and TRBJ2-1, with TRBD1 identical over 9 bases. The CDR3 sequence is 15 residues long. Germline V gene lookup returns CDR1 SGHTA and CDR2 FQGNSA. Germline trimming cut 5 bases from V and 7 bases from J; bases unmatched to any gene: 9. The CDR3 DNA follows: TGTGCCAGCAGCCCCTGGACAGGGGTGGGGAATGAGCAGTTCTTC. The encoded protein is CASSPWTGVGNEQFF.

This clone occurred a few times. The chain joins TRBV7-2 to TRBJ2-5; 7 nucleotides line up with TRBD1. V lost 5 bases to trimming and J lost 3 bases; unmatched junction nucleotides: 12. Germline V CDR1 and CDR2: SGHTA, FQGNSA. CDR3 length: 16 residues. The CDR3 nucleotides are TGTGCCAGCAGCCCCAACCCAGCCGGGACAGAAGAGACCCAGTACTTC. Its translation is CASSPNPAGTEETQYF.

The gene calls are TRBV10-3 and TRBJ1-1; D call uncertain. V was pared by 3 bases and J by 0 bases, with 11 bases between. The CDR3 runs 15 residues. Looked up from germline, CDR1 is ENHRY and CDR2 is SYGVKD. CDR3 sequence reads: CAISDGLYLNTEAFF. Here the CDR3 DNA reads TGTGCCATCAGTGACGGTCTGTATCTGAACACTGAAGCTTTCTTT.

The chain couples TRBV4-1 to TRBJ2-1; the D is unclear. CDR1 and CDR2 from the germline V gene are MGHRA and YSYEKL. CDR3 size: 16 residues. V lost 0 bases and J lost 9, with 18 bases in between. The CDR3 sequence is CASSQDPGFGFGEQFF. The CDR3 nucleotides read TGCGCCAGCAGCCAAGATCCCGGGTTTGGGTTCGGTGAGCAGTTCTTC.

The chain employs TRBV7-2 and TRBJ2-3; D is possibly TRBD1 (5 bases). The germline CDR1 and CDR2 sequences are SGHTA and FQGNSA. V lost 3 bases and J 11 bases, leaving 21 bases between the germline ends. This CDR3 spans 15 amino acids. The CDR3 here is CASSFTPDRAGQQYF. The CDR3 DNA follows: TGTGCCAGCAGCTTTACCCCTGACAGAGCAGGTCAGCAGTATTTT.

This clone has a single count. The V call is TRBV2, the J call TRBJ1-4; D possibly corresponds to TRBD1 (5 bases). The germline V gene encodes CDR1 SNHLY and CDR2 FYNNEI. This CDR3 comprises 17 residues. Deletions cut 2 bases from V and 5 bases from J, with 18 bases between. CDR3 in amino acids: CASSELAGFGLNEKLFF. The CDR3 DNA is TGTGCCAGCAGTGAATTGGCAGGGTTTGGGCTAAATGAAAAACTGTTTTTT.

The chain joins TRBV6-5 to TRBJ1-1; the D gene is possibly TRBD1 (6 bases). V was shortened by 7 bases and J by 4 bases, with 16 bases between the two germline ends. Germline V CDR1 and CDR2: MNHEY, SVGAGI. There are 14 residues in the CDR3. The CDR3 coding sequence is TGTGCCAGCACCCCCATAGGGACATTCACTGAAGCTTTCTTT. Translating it yields CASTPIGTFTEAFF.

The chain is built from TRBV5-1 and TRBJ2-5, with D maybe TRBD1 (5 bases). The germline V gene encodes CDR1 SGHRS and CDR2 YFSETQ. The CDR3 consists of 13 residues. The germline V and J ends were trimmed by 0 bases and 5 bases, with 8 bases remaining between them. CDR3 coding DNA: TGCGCCAGCAGCTTGGAGGGGCGGGAGACCCAGTACTTC. This encodes CASSLEGRETQYF. The variable domain in full, with the rest retrieved from reference TRBV5-1 and TRBJ2-5, is KAGVTQTPRYLIKTRGQQVTLSCSPISGHRSVSWYQQTPGQGLQFLFEYFSETQRNKGNFPGRFSGRQFSNSRSEMNVSTLELGDSALYLCASSLEGRETQYFGPGTRLLVL.

The chain has TRBV10-3 and TRBJ2-3; 11 positions match TRBD2. V lost 0 bases and J lost 4; bases outside the gene matches: 6. This CDR3 has 17 amino acids. Germline assignment: CDR1 ENHRY and CDR2 SYGVKD. This CDR3 reads CAISESTRLAGSDTQYF. The CDR3, as DNA: TGTGCCATCAGTGAGTCGACTCGACTAGCGGGGTCAGATACGCAGTATTTT.

V usage is TRBV11-2 and J usage is TRBJ2-7; 7 bases align to TRBD1. The CDR3 runs 14 residues. Germline CDR1 reads SGHAT; CDR2 reads FQNNGV. The ends lost 5 bases at V and 1 base at J; junction bases unmatched: 5. The CDR3 nucleotides read TGTGCCAGCAGCCACCGGGACAGTTCCTACGAGCAGTACTTC. Translation gives CASSHRDSSYEQYF.

The chain employs TRBV7-2 and TRBJ1-2, with a tentative D call TRBD1 (5 bases). Trimming took 1 base from V and 0 from J, leaving 9 bases between them. This CDR3 spans 15 amino acids. Germline lookup yields CDR1 SGHTA and CDR2 FQGNSA. The DNA of the CDR3 is TGTGCCAGCAGCTTAGGCGGGGCCTCTAACTATGGCTACACCTTC. Translated, it gives CASSLGGASNYGYTF.

On this clone: In the same sample, other DNA sequences code for this CDR3. CDR3 sequence reads: CASSLLGGGNNEQFF. The CDR3 region has the DNA TGTGCCAGCAGCTTATTGGGCGGAGGAAACAATGAGCAGTTCTTC. V gene TRBV7-3 combines with J gene TRBJ2-1; a weak D match, TRBD2 (5 bases). Germline lookup yields CDR1 SGHTA and CDR2 FQGTGA. The CDR3 length is 15 residues. V shed 2 bases and J shed 5 bases, with 13 bases lying between them.

The V and J genes are TRBV30 and TRBJ2-5, with 7 nucleotides matching TRBD2. Looked up from germline, CDR1 is GTSNPN and CDR2 is SVGIG (reference sequence). This CDR3 comprises 12 residues. V gave up 5 bases and J gave up 5 bases; unmatched junction bases: 5. The CDR3, as DNA: TGTGCCTGGCGGGGGGAGGGGGAGACCCAGTACTTC. Its translation: CAWRGEGETQYF.

The V and J genes are TRBV7-9 and TRBJ2-7, with D maybe TRBD1 (6 bases). Germline CDR1 reads SEHNR; CDR2 reads FQNEAQ (reference sequence). The CDR3 extends over 14 amino acids. The V end lost 2 bases, the J end lost 3 bases, and 11 bases lay between the germline ends. CDR3 nucleotides: TGTGCCAGCAGCTTATCCCGCAGGGGCTACGAGCAGTACTTC. Its translation is CASSLSRRGYEQYF.

The gene calls are TRBV5-1 and TRBJ2-1, with 10 bases lining up with TRBD2. Unmatched junction bases numbered 6, after V lost 3 bases and J lost 3 bases. Per germline, CDR1 SGHRS and CDR2 YFSETQ. The CDR3 totals 16 residues. In nucleotides, the CDR3 is TGCGCCAGCAGCTCACGGACTAGCGGACTCTACAATGAGCAGTTCTTC. Its protein is CASSSRTSGLYNEQFF. Full variable domain (outside the CDR3, taken from reference TRBV5-1 and TRBJ2-1): KAGVTQTPRYLIKTRGQQVTLSCSPISGHRSVSWYQQTPGQGLQFLFEYFSETQRNKGNFPGRFSGRQFSNSRSEMNVSTLELGDSALYLCASSSRTSGLYNEQFFGPGTRLTVL.

Only a few counts were recorded for this clone. The J gene is TRBJ2-7, the V gene TRBV7-9; no reliable D call. V was cut by 5 bases and J by 0 bases, with 8 bases left in between. The CDR3 sequence is 13 residues long. CDR1 and CDR2 from the germline V gene are SEHNR and FQNEAQ (reference sequence). The CDR3 spells CASSPPGSYEQYF. Here the CDR3 DNA reads TGTGCCAGCAGCCCCCCAGGCTCCTACGAGCAGTACTTC.

The V and J genes are TRBV18 and TRBJ2-6; either TRBD1 or TRBD2 may supply D (6 bases each). V was clipped by 3 bases and J by 2 bases, with 14 bases between them. This CDR3 has 17 amino acids. Per the germline V gene, CDR1 is KGHSH and CDR2 is LQKENI. The CDR3 region is CASSPSSGAPGANVLTF. The CDR3 nucleotides read TGTGCCAGCTCACCGTCCTCGGGGGCCCCTGGGGCCAACGTCCTGACTTTC.

This rearrangement joins TRBV10-3 to TRBJ2-1, with D unclear. The germline V gene encodes CDR1 ENHRY and CDR2 SYGVKD. The V end lost 0 bases, the J end lost 8 bases, and 11 bases lay between the germline ends. The CDR3 loop spans 14 amino acids. Written as DNA, the CDR3 is TGTGCCATCAGTGAGTCTGGGGTTATCGATGAGCAGTTCTTC. This translates into CAISESGVIDEQFF.

This chain uses TRBV30 with TRBJ1-6; weak D call: TRBD1 (6 bases). The CDR3 has 13 amino acids. Germline V lookup: CDR1 GTSNPN, CDR2 SVGIG (reference sequence). Trimming cost V 5 bases and J 3 bases, with 8 bases left between them. Written as DNA, the CDR3 is TGTGCCTGGGGCAGGGGCTATAATTCACCCCTCCACTTT. Protein product: CAWGRGYNSPLHF.